This T cell receptor beta chain emerged from a study of vaccination and CD4 T cells after COVID-19. This clonotype appeared a few times. Its specificity is unknown. The treatment here: approximately nine-day PBMC culture with coronavirus spike peptide pools or control peptides (ViraFEST assay). The Oncomine TCR Beta short-read assay was applied to DNA of cultured CD4+ T cells. MiXCR, applied by TCRdb to the PCR reads, yields one record per CDR3 protein. This sample has approximately 8,100 distinct CDR3 sequences, with 64% found just once. V lost 4 bases, J lost 5 bases, and 8 bases lay in between. Germline CDR1 LNHDA, CDR2 SQIVND (reference sequence). The CDR3 is made up of 13 amino acids.

The sequenced sample consisted of CD4+ T cells from blood, cultured in vitro. This TCR was sampled from a human donor who had recovered from COVID-19. This chain links TRBV19 with TRBJ2-2; D uncertain. This CDR3 is CASSTWVTGELFF. CDR3 sequence (DNA): TGTGCCAGTAGTACCTGGGTTACCGGGGAGCTGTTTTTT.